The clone carrying this T cell receptor beta chain was seen a few times. The data stem from a study of cytomegalovirus exposure and HLA in healthy donors. 60 Vbeta and 13 Jbeta primers were used in PCR. The assay was immunoSEQ multiplex PCR, and TCRdb's table has in-frame clones only and misses some. The sample holds under 150,000 clones; just over 70% are singletons and the top ten take over 2%. Sequencing was done on a sample of PBMCs. This TCR was recovered from a woman aged 60-70 years in good health and CMV-seropositive.

In DNA form, the CDR3 reads TGTGCCAGCAGTGAAACCATTCAGGGGATCAATGGCTACACCTTC. It translates to CASSETIQGINGYTF. The J gene is TRBJ1-2, the V gene TRBV28; D possibly corresponds to TRBD1 (6 bases). There are 15 residues in the CDR3. Between the trimmed V and J ends, which lost 5 bases and 6 bases, there was a span of 19 bases. Germline assignment: CDR1 MDHEN and CDR2 SYDVKM.